These 31 T cell receptor beta chains share one sample of origin, sequenced in a study of cytomegalovirus exposure and HLA in healthy donors. PCR was performed using 60 Vbeta and 13 Jbeta primers. Method: immunoSEQ multiplex PCR; TCRdb's copy keeps in-frame clones and lacks some. The table includes more than 95,000 clones, about 74% detected once. Material: PBMCs. The receptor set was obtained from a woman between 45 and 65 years old in good health and CMV-seropositive.

The rearrangement links TRBV27 to TRBJ2-1; 9 bases line up with TRBD2. Per the germline V gene, CDR1 is MNHEY and CDR2 is SMNVEV (reference sequence). Trimming cost V 7 bases and J 10 bases; bases outside gene matches: 11. The CDR3 loop spans 14 amino acids. In DNA form, the CDR3 reads TGTGCCAGCATGGACGCGGGGGGGTCACGCGAGCAGTTCTTC. It encodes CASMDAGGSREQFF.

Worth noting for this clone: An end of the junction does not agree with germline; a read error may underlie this. V gene TRBV2 combines with J gene TRBJ1-5, with D unresolved. The germline CDR1 and CDR2 sequences are SNHLY and FYNNEI. The CDR3 loop spans 13 amino acids. The CDR3 is CASREDANQPQHF. CDR3 sequence (DNA): TGTGCCAGCAGGGAAGATGCGAATCAGCCCCAGCATTTT. The variable domain in full, completed from reference TRBV2 and TRBJ1-5, reads EPEVTQTPSHQVTQMGQEVILRCVPISNHLYFYWYRQILGQKVEFLVSFYNNEISEKSEIFDDQFSVERPDGSNFTLKIRSTKLEDSAMYFCASREDANQPQHFGDGTRLSIL.

This rearrangement joins TRBV6-5 to TRBJ2-1; 9 bases align to TRBD2. Germline values: CDR1 MNHEY, CDR2 SVGAGI. V lost 5 bases and J lost 6; bases outside the gene matches: 8. The CDR3 contains 15 residues. CDR3 loop: CASSLSSGGPNEQFF. DNA for the CDR3: TGTGCCAGCAGTCTTTCCAGCGGGGGGCCCAATGAGCAGTTCTTC.

This chain connects TRBV11-2 to TRBJ1-3, with no clear D. Germline CDR1 SGHAT, CDR2 FQNNGV. Trimming shortened V by 1 base and J by 9 bases, and 13 bases separated the two germline ends. CDR3 length: 14 amino acids. The CDR3 protein is CASSLAPPSGTIYF. The CDR3 bases are TGTGCCAGCAGCTTAGCACCGCCTTCCGGCACCATATATTTT.

The chain carries TRBV7-7 and TRBJ2-3, with D tentatively TRBD1 (5 bases). The germline V and J ends were trimmed by 3 bases and 2 bases, with 9 bases remaining between them. Germline lookup yields CDR1 SSHAT and CDR2 FNYEAQ (reference sequence). The CDR3 totals 14 residues. In DNA form, the CDR3 reads TGTGCCAGCAGCTTGGGGCAGATCACAGATACGCAGTATTTT. Translation: CASSLGQITDTQYF.

On this clone itself: Being one base from a much bigger clone, this may be a read error. The V and J genes are TRBV25-1 and TRBJ2-7; 7 bases fit TRBD1. J was trimmed by 2 bases and V by 3 bases; bases with no gene match: 10. CDR3 length: 16 residues. The germline gives CDR1 MGHDK, CDR2 SYGVNS. This chain's CDR3 is CASSDHGTEIAYEQYF. In nucleotides, the CDR3 is TGTGCCAGCAGTGACCATGGGACAGAAATAGCCTACGAGCAGTACTTC.

CDR3 loop: CASSLVAGSTDTQYF. The CDR3 coding sequence is TGCGCCAGCAGCTTGGTAGCGGGGAGCACAGATACGCAGTATTTT. The chain links TRBV5-1 to TRBJ2-3; 8 bases fit TRBD2. The trim removed 0 bases at V and 0 bases at J, leaving 0 bases unmatched. The CDR3 covers 15 residues. Germline V lookup: CDR1 SGHRS, CDR2 YFSETQ.

The chain has TRBV19 and TRBJ1-2; possibly TRBD1 for D (5 bases). This CDR3 region has 14 residues. Germline-derived CDR1 and CDR2 are LNHDA and SQIVND (reference sequence). The V and J ends lost 7 bases and 2 bases respectively, with 14 bases between them. CDR3 sequence (DNA): TGTGCCAGTACCAGGAGACAGACGAACTATGGCTACACCTTC. Its protein is CASTRRQTNYGYTF.

This clone was observed a few times. The chain couples TRBV18 to TRBJ1-4; 7 nucleotides agree with TRBD1. This CDR3 is built from 13 residues. Germline-derived CDR1 and CDR2 are KGHSH and LQKENI. Trimming at V came to 5 bases and at J to 5 bases, leaving 2 bases not matched to a gene. Here the CDR3 DNA reads TGTGCCAGCTCAAAGGGACAGAATGAAAAACTGTTTTTT. Protein sequence: CASSKGQNEKLFF.

The genes are TRBV6-1 and TRBJ2-5, with 7 bases matching TRBD1. Gene TRBJ2-7 matches the end of the DNA better, so the J call may be wrong. The CDR3 extends over 15 amino acids. Germline assignment: CDR1 MNHNS and CDR2 SASEGT. CDR3: CASSGRQGPPYEQYF. Written as DNA, the CDR3 is TGTGCCAGCAGTGGGAGACAGGGCCCCCCCTACGAGCAGTACTTC.

This chain links TRBV6-1 with TRBJ1-1, with TRBD1 as a possible D gene (5 bases). Germline V gives CDR1 MNHNS, CDR2 SASEGT. The length of the CDR3 is 16 residues. V dropped 2 bases and J dropped 0 bases, with 13 bases sitting between them. The CDR3 sequence: CASSEIRGTLNTEAFF. CDR3 nucleotide sequence: TGTGCCAGCAGTGAAATACGGGGGACGTTGAACACTGAAGCTTTCTTT.

The chain's CDR3 is CASSLEVTGYDEQYF. The CDR3 DNA follows: TGTGCCAGCAGCCTCGAAGTGACAGGGTACGACGAGCAGTACTTC. The chain carries TRBV14 and TRBJ2-7, with 7 bases matching TRBD1. The CDR3 is 15 amino acids. Germline values: CDR1 SGHDN, CDR2 FVKESK. The V gene end was trimmed by 4 bases and the J gene end by 5 bases; junction bases not matched to a gene: 11.

The J gene is TRBJ1-2, the V gene TRBV4-2; possibly TRBD1 for D (5 bases). Germline CDR1 reads LGHNA; CDR2 reads YNFKEQ. V lost 0 bases and J 3 bases, leaving 8 bases between the germline ends. The CDR3 is 14 residues long. This CDR3 is CASSQDPGDYGYTF. In nucleotides, the CDR3 is TGTGCCAGCAGCCAAGATCCGGGGGACTATGGCTACACCTTC.

V usage is TRBV9 and J usage is TRBJ2-5; D is undetermined. Germline loops: CDR1 SGDLS, CDR2 YYNGEE. The CDR3 runs 14 residues. Between the trimmed V and J ends, which lost 2 bases and 1 base, there was a span of 9 bases. The CDR3 here is CASSVRHAQETQYF. In DNA form, the CDR3 reads TGTGCCAGCAGCGTGCGACATGCCCAAGAGACCCAGTACTTC.

The chain carries TRBV4-1 and TRBJ1-1, with 7 bases that match TRBD1. J lost 7 bases, V lost 1 base, and 12 bases had no gene match. CDR1 is MGHRA and CDR2 is YSYEKL in the germline V gene. This CDR3 is built from 16 residues. CDR3 loop: CASSQAFGQEHREAFF. CDR3 nucleotide sequence: TGCGCCAGCAGCCAAGCGTTCGGACAGGAACACCGTGAAGCTTTCTTT.

The chain recombines TRBV18 with TRBJ2-7; 13 bases agree with TRBD2. The junction had 3 bases not matched to a gene; V was cut back by 3 bases and J by 4 bases. CDR3 length: 15 amino acids. The germline V gene has CDR1 KGHSH and CDR2 LQKENI. The CDR3 coding sequence is TGTGCCAGCTCACCCCCGGGACTAGCGGGGTACGAGCAGTACTTC. The encoded protein is CASSPPGLAGYEQYF.

There are a few counts of this clone. DNA for the CDR3: TGTGCCAGCAGCTTAGGACAGGGCGCAGATACGCAGTATTTT. Residues: CASSLGQGADTQYF. The chain recombines TRBV7-9 with TRBJ2-3; the match to TRBD1 covers 7 bases. Germline assignment: CDR1 SEHNR and CDR2 FQNEAQ (reference sequence). The ends lost 1 base at V and 4 bases at J; junction bases unmatched: 2. The CDR3 runs 14 residues.

This clone has only a few counts. CDR3 DNA: TGTGCCAGCAGCCACCCCGACGGGGGGGCCTACGAGCAGTACTTC. Its translation is CASSHPDGGAYEQYF. This chain links TRBV6-6 with TRBJ2-7; TRBD2 agrees at 8 bases. J gave up 2 bases and V 6 bases, and 9 bases lay outside the gene matches. The CDR3 totals 15 residues. CDR1 MNHNY and CDR2 SVGAGI come from the germline V gene (reference sequence).

The J gene is TRBJ2-3, the V gene TRBV7-2, with 9 bases that match TRBD1. The CDR3 spans 15 residues. CDR1 and CDR2 from the germline V gene are SGHTA and FQGNSA. Germline trimming cut 4 bases from V and 4 bases from J; bases unmatched to any gene: 6. CDR3 region: CASSSTGGASDTQYF. Written as DNA, the CDR3 is TGTGCCAGCAGCTCCACAGGGGGCGCATCAGATACGCAGTATTTT.

V is TRBV9 and J is TRBJ1-4, with 8 bases fitting TRBD1. V lost 4 bases and J lost 5; bases outside the gene matches: 4. Germline assignment: CDR1 SGDLS and CDR2 YYNGEE. The CDR3 is made up of 14 amino acids. The CDR3 DNA follows: TGTGCCAGCAGCCGGTACAGGGGGAATGAAAAACTGTTTTTT. Translated: CASSRYRGNEKLFF.

The chain joins TRBV7-5 to TRBJ2-1; the table's D call, TRBD2, has no DNA check behind it. TRBV7-5 is given as a pseudogene. The CDR3 contains 17 residues. The CDR3 is CVRSHAIAGGLGDEQFF. In nucleotides, the CDR3 is TGTGTCAGAAGCCATGCGATAGCGGGGGGGCTGGGGGATGAGCAGTTCTTC.

This clone was counted a few times. The V gene is TRBV7-8, the J gene TRBJ1-1; 11 bases align to TRBD1. The CDR3 covers 14 residues. Germline V gene sequence: CDR1 SGHVS, CDR2 FQNEAQ. The V gene end was trimmed by 4 bases and the J gene end by 7 bases; junction bases not matched to a gene: 5. The CDR3 DNA sequence: TGTGCCAGCAGCTGGACAGGGGGCCCTCGTGAAGCTTTCTTT. Amino acids: CASSWTGGPREAFF.

The CDR3 reads CASSLGYSGNTIYF. The CDR3 nucleotides are TGTGCCAGCAGCTTAGGGTACAGCGGTAACACCATATATTTT. This rearrangement joins TRBV11-2 to TRBJ1-3; D unresolved. The V gene's germline CDR1 is SGHAT and CDR2 FQNNGV. Trimming shortened V by 1 base and J by 7 bases, and 11 bases separated the two germline ends. CDR3 size: 14 residues. Full variable domain (outside the CDR3, taken from reference TRBV11-2 and TRBJ1-3): EAGVAQSPRYKIIEKRQSVAFWCNPISGHATLYWYQQILGQGPKLLIQFQNNGVVDDSQLPKDRFSAERLKGVDSTLKIQPAKLEDSAVYLCASSLGYSGNTIYFGEGSWLTVV.

The rearrangement joins TRBV5-1 to TRBJ1-2, with D hard to call. The CDR3 totals 14 residues. Germline V gives CDR1 SGHRS, CDR2 YFSETQ. With 4 bases removed from V and 3 bases from J, the gap between germline ends came to 13 bases. The CDR3, as DNA: TGCGCCAGCAGCGTCGGGGAAGGGTACTATGGCTACACCTTC. Amino acid sequence: CASSVGEGYYGYTF.

This clone came up a few times. The chain uses TRBV5-1 and TRBJ2-1, with D perhaps matching TRBD2 (6 bases). Between the trimmed V and J ends, which lost 3 bases and 0 bases, there was a span of 19 bases. Germline V CDR1 and CDR2: SGHRS, YFSETQ. This CDR3 is 18 amino acids long. CDR3 bases: TGCGCCAGCAGCTCCCCAGATGGTGGGAGGAGCTCCTACAATGAGCAGTTCTTC. Its translation: CASSSPDGGRSSYNEQFF. The full variable domain, its missing parts supplied by reference TRBV5-1 and TRBJ2-1, is KAGVTQTPRYLIKTRGQQVTLSCSPISGHRSVSWYQQTPGQGLQFLFEYFSETQRNKGNFPGRFSGRQFSNSRSEMNVSTLELGDSALYLCASSSPDGGRSSYNEQFFGPGTRLTVL.

The chain has TRBV4-1 and TRBJ1-4; unclear D gene. Germline V gene data show CDR1 as MGHRA and CDR2 as YSYEKL. The CDR3 contains 12 residues. Deletions cut 9 bases from V and 2 bases from J, with 7 bases between. The CDR3 nucleotides read TGCGCCAGTGCCGGGACTAATGAAAAACTGTTTTTT. This gives the protein CASAGTNEKLFF.

The rearrangement links TRBV10-1 to TRBJ1-4, with D possibly TRBD1 on 5 matching bases. This CDR3 spans 13 amino acids. Germline CDR1 WNHNN, CDR2 SYGVQD (reference sequence). Trimming left V 6 bases short and J 6 bases short, with 11 bases between. Written as DNA, the CDR3 is TGCGCCAGCAGGGCGGGGCCGGATGAAAAACTGTTTTTT. As protein: CASRAGPDEKLFF.

The V call is TRBV6-1, the J call TRBJ1-5, with D unclear. The V end was cut by 0 bases, the J end by 7 bases, with 7 bases between. From germline, CDR1 is MNHNS and CDR2 SASEGT. There are 13 residues in the CDR3. CDR3 amino acids: CASSEAVGQPQHF. The CDR3, as DNA: TGTGCCAGCAGTGAAGCGGTGGGCCAGCCCCAGCATTTT.

This clone has just a few counts. The chain couples TRBV7-9 to TRBJ2-2; TRBD1 agrees at 8 bases. CDR1 is SEHNR, CDR2 FQNEAQ, per germline (reference sequence). V was pared by 5 bases and J by 4 bases, with 9 bases of the junction left unmatched. The CDR3 has 16 residues. The CDR3: CASSKVTGAGTGELFF. CDR3 DNA: TGTGCCAGCAGCAAGGTGACAGGGGCGGGCACCGGGGAGCTGTTTTTT.

J is TRBJ2-4 and V is TRBV5-6; 8 positions match TRBD1. The CDR3 covers 14 residues. CDR1 and CDR2 from the germline V gene are SGHDT and YYEEEE. Unmatched junction bases numbered 1, after V lost 0 bases and J lost 5 bases. The CDR3 DNA follows: TGTGCCAGCAGCTTGGACAGGGGGGAAAACATTCAGTACTTC. This codes for CASSLDRGENIQYF.

This chain joins TRBV6-5 and TRBJ1-3; D unresolved. The CDR3 length is 15 residues. The ends were cut back, 4 bases at V and 11 bases at J, with 21 bases in the middle. CDR1 MNHEY and CDR2 SVGAGI come from the germline V gene. Here the CDR3 DNA reads TGTGCCAGCAGTTCCAAGACTATAACCCCCCGAGCCATATATTTT. Residues: CASSSKTITPRAIYF.